A single sample is the source of the 16 T cell receptor beta chains below, sequenced in a study of blood T cell repertoires in COVID-19. Clones were sequenced by immunoSEQ multiplex PCR, and TCRdb holds only the in-frame ones, with some missing. The repertoire consists of 200,000 to 300,000 clones, with around 90% occurring once and the leading ten covering around 0.83%. Sample: peripheral blood. These TCRs come from a man in his thirties or forties with COVID-19, enrolled during active disease.

CDR3 region: CASSLTGEPTDTQYF. In DNA form, the CDR3 reads TGCGCCAGCAGCTTGACAGGGGAACCCACAGATACGCAGTATTTT. J is TRBJ2-3 and V is TRBV5-1, with TRBD1 matching 7 bases. The CDR3 is made up of 15 amino acids. Germline values: CDR1 SGHRS, CDR2 YFSETQ. The V segment lost 1 base and the J segment 2 bases; nucleotides outside the gene matches: 4.

This chain links TRBV19 with TRBJ2-2, with a possible D match to TRBD1 (6 bases). V gave up 6 bases and J gave up 4 bases, with 12 bases separating them. Germline V CDR1 and CDR2: LNHDA, SQIVND (reference sequence). This CDR3 region has 14 residues. CDR3 in amino acids: CASRRTDSTGELFF. In DNA form, the CDR3 reads TGTGCCAGTAGAAGGACAGATTCCACCGGGGAGCTGTTTTTT. Full variable domain (outside the CDR3, taken from reference TRBV19 and TRBJ2-2): DGGITQSPKYLFRKEGQNVTLSCEQNLNHDAMYWYRQDPGQGLRLIYYSQIVNDFQKGDIAEGYSVSREKKESFPLTVTSAQKNPTAFYLCASRRTDSTGELFFGEGSRLTVL.

This sequence joins TRBV5-4 and TRBJ2-1; the match to TRBD2 covers 7 bases. Germline V gives CDR1 SGHNT, CDR2 YYREEE (reference sequence). The V gene end was trimmed by 0 bases and the J gene end by 4 bases; junction bases not matched to a gene: 4. CDR3 length: 15 residues. The CDR3 DNA sequence: TGTGCCAGCAGCTTGGGGGCGGGGGTTTACAATGAGCAGTTCTTC. Its protein product is CASSLGAGVYNEQFF.

The CDR3 nucleotides are TGTGCCAGCAGCCCTAGCGGGGGTGGCACAGATACGCAGTATTTT. Its protein is CASSPSGGGTDTQYF. The chain carries TRBV5-6 and TRBJ2-3; 10 bases line up with TRBD2. There are 15 residues in the CDR3. V lost 4 bases and J lost 1; bases outside the gene matches: 3. Germline V gene sequence: CDR1 SGHDT, CDR2 YYEEEE. The entire variable domain, with the rest obtained from reference TRBV5-6 and TRBJ2-3, is as follows: DAGVTQSPTHLIKTRGQQVTLRCSPKSGHDTVSWYQQALGQGPQFIFQYYEEEERQRGNFPDRFSGHQFPNYSSELNVNALLLGDSALYLCASSPSGGGTDTQYFGPGTRLTVL.

J is TRBJ2-5 and V is TRBV7-9; D not resolved. The germline V gene encodes CDR1 SEHNR and CDR2 FQNEAQ (reference sequence). V gave up 3 bases and J gave up 4 bases, with 3 bases separating them. This CDR3 comprises 11 residues. Here the CDR3 DNA reads TGTGCCAGCAGCTTCAGAGAGACCCAGTACTTC. Translated: CASSFRETQYF.

The chain couples TRBV20-1 to TRBJ1-5; D call uncertain. This CDR3 has 12 residues. Deletions cut 3 bases from V and 5 bases from J, with 8 bases between. CDR1 and CDR2 (germline): DFQATT, SNEGSKA (reference sequence). The chain's CDR3 is CSASLLHQPQHF. CDR3 DNA sequence: TGCAGTGCTAGTCTCCTTCATCAGCCCCAGCATTTT.

The V and J genes are TRBV3-1 (or the pseudogene TRBV3-2) and TRBJ2-1, with a weak D call TRBD2 (6 bases). CDR1 is LGHDT and CDR2 is YNNKEL in the germline V gene (reference sequence). The CDR3 extends over 14 amino acids. V was cut by 4 bases and J by 0 bases, with 7 bases left in between. Here the CDR3 DNA reads TGTGCCAGCAGCCCGGGGGACTCCTACAATGAGCAGTTCTTC. This gives the protein CASSPGDSYNEQFF.

This clone showed up just a few times. The rearrangement links TRBV9 to TRBJ2-1; the match to TRBD2 covers 13 bases. Germline V lookup: CDR1 SGDLS, CDR2 YYNGEE. The trim removed 4 bases at V and 7 bases at J, leaving 8 bases unmatched. CDR3 length equals 16 residues. Here the CDR3 reads CASSITSGGAGNEQFF. The CDR3 DNA reads as TGTGCCAGCAGCATTACTAGCGGGGGGGCCGGGAATGAGCAGTTCTTC. Combining the CDR3 with reference TRBV9 and TRBJ2-1 gives the whole variable domain DSGVTQTPKHLITATGQRVTLRCSPRSGDLSVYWYQQSLDQGLQFLIQYYNGEERAKGNILERFSAQQFPDLHSELNLSSLELGDSALYFCASSITSGGAGNEQFFGPGTRLTVL.

The chain carries TRBV27 and TRBJ2-3, with TRBD1 matching over 8 bases. The germline V gene encodes CDR1 MNHEY and CDR2 SMNVEV (reference sequence). The CDR3 runs to 16 residues. Unmatched junction bases numbered 10, after V lost 6 bases and J lost 2 bases. The CDR3 region has the DNA TGTGCCAGCAGCCGACAGGGGATCAGGGACACAGATACGCAGTATTTT. It translates to CASSRQGIRDTDTQYF.

This chain connects TRBV9 to TRBJ2-6; perhaps TRBD2 as D (6 bases). Trimming pared 0 bases from V and 4 bases from J, leaving 11 bases between. CDR3 length equals 16 residues. Looked up from germline, CDR1 is SGDLS and CDR2 is YYNGEE. CDR3 in amino acids: CASSVVGGAGANVLTF. CDR3 coding DNA: TGTGCCAGCAGCGTAGTAGGAGGGGCCGGGGCCAACGTCCTGACTTTC.

This rearrangement joins TRBV9 to TRBJ1-2; D is ambiguous. This CDR3 has 14 residues. Trimming took off 0 bases at V and 4 bases at J, with 10 bases between the two ends. Germline loops: CDR1 SGDLS, CDR2 YYNGEE. CDR3 in DNA: TGTGCCAGCAGCGTAGAGGGAGCGCTCTATGGCTACACCTTC. Its protein is CASSVEGALYGYTF. Combining the CDR3 with reference TRBV9 and TRBJ1-2 gives the whole variable domain DSGVTQTPKHLITATGQRVTLRCSPRSGDLSVYWYQQSLDQGLQFLIQYYNGEERAKGNILERFSAQQFPDLHSELNLSSLELGDSALYFCASSVEGALYGYTFGSGTRLTVV.

This chain connects TRBV5-4 to TRBJ1-1; TRBD1 matches 11 bases. Germline trimming cut 2 bases from V and 4 bases from J; bases unmatched to any gene: 4. Germline V gives CDR1 SGHNT, CDR2 YYREEE (reference sequence). The CDR3 loop spans 15 amino acids. CDR3 sequence (DNA): TGTGCCAGCAGCTTAGCGGGGACAGGGGGCACTGAAGCTTTCTTT. Translating gives CASSLAGTGGTEAFF. The full variable domain, rest sourced from reference TRBV5-4 and TRBJ1-1, is ETGVTQSPTHLIKTRGQQVTLRCSSQSGHNTVSWYQQALGQGPQFIFQYYREEENGRGNFPPRFSGLQFPNYSSELNVNALELDDSALYLCASSLAGTGGTEAFFGQGTRLTVV.

The rearrangement joins TRBV3-1 (or the pseudogene TRBV3-2) to TRBJ1-3; 7 bases fit TRBD1. Germline trimming cut 3 bases from V and 0 bases from J; bases unmatched to any gene: 5. The germline V gene encodes CDR1 LGHDT and CDR2 YNNKEL (reference sequence). The CDR3 sequence is 16 residues long. As DNA, the CDR3 is TGTGCCAGCAGCCAGGGACAGACGGGCTCTGGAAACACCATATATTTT. This sequence encodes CASSQGQTGSGNTIYF.

This chain's CDR3 is CASSLIGTGGSYEQYF. For the CDR3, the DNA is TGTGCCAGCAGTTTAATCGGGACAGGGGGCTCGTACGAGCAGTACTTC. The J gene is TRBJ2-7, the V gene TRBV27, with 12 nucleotides matching TRBD1. J was trimmed by 4 bases and V by 2 bases; bases with no gene match: 6. Germline V gives CDR1 MNHEY, CDR2 SMNVEV (reference sequence). The CDR3 extends over 16 amino acids.

The chain has TRBV5-1 and TRBJ2-7; perhaps TRBD2 as D (5 bases). Trimming took off 4 bases at V and 0 bases at J, with 11 bases between the two ends. Germline V CDR1 and CDR2: SGHRS, YFSETQ. This CDR3 is 14 amino acids long. This CDR3 is CASSVGLDSYEQYF. The CDR3 nucleotides read TGCGCCAGCAGCGTTGGACTGGACTCCTACGAGCAGTACTTC. Full variable domain (remainder filled in from reference TRBV5-1 and TRBJ2-7): KAGVTQTPRYLIKTRGQQVTLSCSPISGHRSVSWYQQTPGQGLQFLFEYFSETQRNKGNFPGRFSGRQFSNSRSEMNVSTLELGDSALYLCASSVGLDSYEQYFGPGTRLTVT.

The gene calls are TRBV5-4 and TRBJ1-1; TRBD1 aligns across 9 bases. Per germline, CDR1 SGHNT and CDR2 YYREEE (reference sequence). Germline trimming cut 4 bases from V and 7 bases from J; bases unmatched to any gene: 23. The CDR3 has 19 residues. The CDR3, as DNA: TGTGCCAGCAGCCCTTCCCTTACAGGGGGCGTTGGGGGCCGCTATGAAGCTTTCTTT. The encoded protein is CASSPSLTGGVGGRYEAFF.